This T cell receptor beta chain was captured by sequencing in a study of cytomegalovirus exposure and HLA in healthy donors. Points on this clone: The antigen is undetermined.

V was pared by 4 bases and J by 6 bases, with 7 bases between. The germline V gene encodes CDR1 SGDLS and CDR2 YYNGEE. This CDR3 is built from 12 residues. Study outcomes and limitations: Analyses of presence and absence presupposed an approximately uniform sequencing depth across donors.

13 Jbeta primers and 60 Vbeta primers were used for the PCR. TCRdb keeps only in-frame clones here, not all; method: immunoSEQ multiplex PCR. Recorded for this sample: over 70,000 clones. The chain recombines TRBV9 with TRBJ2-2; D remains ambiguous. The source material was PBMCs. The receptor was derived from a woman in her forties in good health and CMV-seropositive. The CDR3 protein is CASSPPAGELFF. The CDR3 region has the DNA TGTGCCAGCAGCCCTCCCGCCGGGGAGCTGTTTTTT.